This entry concerns a single T cell receptor beta chain. A J-beta primer mix and a sample-barcoded 5' primer were used in a second PCR of roughly 6 to 11 cycles. TCRdb re-derived calls from the 5' RACE reads in MiXCR, one entry per CDR3 protein. The repertoire holds more than 1,000,000 distinct CDR3 sequences, around 25% seen once, with around 0.75% in the top ten. This sample was taken from a study of blood T cells in healthy people across ages. V dropped 3 bases and J dropped 4 bases, with 12 bases sitting between them. This CDR3 region has 14 residues. Per germline, CDR1 LNHDA and CDR2 SQIVND (reference sequence). This sample was also put to use in a study of T cells of mothers and their children.

This receptor was obtained from a girl aged 2 to 9 in good health. The chain joins TRBV19 to TRBJ1-1; D may be TRBD1 (5 bases). The specimen sequenced was blood. CDR3 residues: CASSMTGGGTEAFF. DNA of the CDR3: TGTGCCAGTAGTATGACGGGGGGGGGCACTGAAGCTTTCTTT.